The entry below describes one T cell receptor beta chain. This sample was included in a study of immune cell composition in non-small cell lung cancer. Repertoires were generated with immunoSEQ multiplex PCR, while TCRdb's copy carries only in-frame clones and drops some. The sample consists of 15,000 or so clones, around 80% of them appearing once. This CDR3 is built from 16 residues. V dropped 0 bases and J dropped 11 bases, with 20 bases sitting between them. Germline V gene lookup returns CDR1 MNHNS and CDR2 SASEGT. The normal lung sample lay at least 3 cm, and maximally far, from the tumour. The sample was also linked to a second study, of CD4 T cells in lung cancer.

This TCR came from a human donor with non-small cell lung cancer. The J gene is TRBJ2-1, the V gene TRBV6-1; no clear D gene. Material: non-adjacent lung tissue. The CDR3 sequence: CASSEATLRIPGKQFF. The CDR3 coding sequence is TGTGCCAGCAGTGAAGCTACGCTTAGGATACCGGGCAAGCAGTTCTTC.